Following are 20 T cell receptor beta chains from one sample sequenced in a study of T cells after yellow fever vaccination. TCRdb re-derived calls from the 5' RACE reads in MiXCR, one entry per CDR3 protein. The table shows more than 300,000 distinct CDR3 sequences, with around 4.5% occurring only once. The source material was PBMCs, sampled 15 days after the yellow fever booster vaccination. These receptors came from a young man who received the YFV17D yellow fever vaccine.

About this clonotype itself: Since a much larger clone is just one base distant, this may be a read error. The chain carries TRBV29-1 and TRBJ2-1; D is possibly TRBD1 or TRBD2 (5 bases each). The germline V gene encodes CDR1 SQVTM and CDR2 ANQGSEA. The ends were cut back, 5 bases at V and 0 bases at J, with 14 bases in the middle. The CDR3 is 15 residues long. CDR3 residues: CSVPPPGSSYNEQFF. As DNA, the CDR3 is TGCAGCGTTCCGCCGCCAGGGAGCTCCTACAATGAGCAGTTCTTC.

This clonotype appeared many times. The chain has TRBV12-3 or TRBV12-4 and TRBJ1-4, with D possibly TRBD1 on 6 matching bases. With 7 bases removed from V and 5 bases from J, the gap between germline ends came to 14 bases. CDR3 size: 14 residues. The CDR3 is CASTRTERNEKLFF. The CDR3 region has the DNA TGTGCCAGCACAAGGACAGAGAGGAATGAAAAACTGTTTTTT.

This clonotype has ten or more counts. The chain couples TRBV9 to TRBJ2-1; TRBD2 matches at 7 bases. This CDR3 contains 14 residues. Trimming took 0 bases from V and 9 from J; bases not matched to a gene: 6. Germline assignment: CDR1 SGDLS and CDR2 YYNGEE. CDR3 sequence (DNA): TGTGCCAGCAGCGTAGATTCAGCGGGGCCTGAGCAGTTCTTC. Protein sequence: CASSVDSAGPEQFF.

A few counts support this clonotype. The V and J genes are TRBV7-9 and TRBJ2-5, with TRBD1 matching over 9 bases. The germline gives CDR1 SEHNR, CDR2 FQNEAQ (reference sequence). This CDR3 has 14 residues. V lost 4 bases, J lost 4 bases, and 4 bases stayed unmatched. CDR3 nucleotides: TGTGCCAGCAGCTCGACAGGGGGAGGAGAGACCCAGTACTTC. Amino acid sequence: CASSSTGGGETQYF.

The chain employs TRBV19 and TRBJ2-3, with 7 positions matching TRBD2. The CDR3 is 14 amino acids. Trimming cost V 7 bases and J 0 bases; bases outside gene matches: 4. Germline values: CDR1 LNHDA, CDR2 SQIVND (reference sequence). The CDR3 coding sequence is TGTGCCAGTACCAGCGGGAATAGCACAGATACGCAGTATTTT. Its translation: CASTSGNSTDTQYF.

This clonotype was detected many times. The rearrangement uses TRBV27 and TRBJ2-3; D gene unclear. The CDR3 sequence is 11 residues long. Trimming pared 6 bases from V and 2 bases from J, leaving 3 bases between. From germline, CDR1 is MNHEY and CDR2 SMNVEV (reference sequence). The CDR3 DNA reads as TGTGCCAGCAGAGTCACAGATACGCAGTATTTT. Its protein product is CASRVTDTQYF.

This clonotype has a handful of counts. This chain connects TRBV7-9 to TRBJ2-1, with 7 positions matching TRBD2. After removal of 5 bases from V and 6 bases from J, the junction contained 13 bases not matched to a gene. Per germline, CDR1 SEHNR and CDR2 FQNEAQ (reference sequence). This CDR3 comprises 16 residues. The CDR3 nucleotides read TGTGCCAGCAGCGTGCTCTCCAGGGAGGGTTTCAATGAGCAGTTCTTC. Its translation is CASSVLSREGFNEQFF.

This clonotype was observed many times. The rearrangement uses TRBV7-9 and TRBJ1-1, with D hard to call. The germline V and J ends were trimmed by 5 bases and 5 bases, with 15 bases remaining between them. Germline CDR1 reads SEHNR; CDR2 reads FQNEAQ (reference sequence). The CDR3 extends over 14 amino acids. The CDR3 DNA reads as TGTGCCAGCAGCCCAGTCGGGGTAGGGACTGAAGCTTTCTTT. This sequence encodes CASSPVGVGTEAFF. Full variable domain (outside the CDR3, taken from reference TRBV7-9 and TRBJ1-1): DTGVSQNPRHKITKRGQNVTFRCDPISEHNRLYWYRQTLGQGPEFLTYFQNEAQLEKSRLLSDRFSAERPKGSFSTLEIQRTEQGDSAMYLCASSPVGVGTEAFFGQGTRLTVV.

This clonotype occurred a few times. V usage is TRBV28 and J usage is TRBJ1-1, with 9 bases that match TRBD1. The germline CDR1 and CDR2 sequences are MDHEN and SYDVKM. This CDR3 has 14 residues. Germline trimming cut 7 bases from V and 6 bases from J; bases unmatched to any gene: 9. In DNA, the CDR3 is TGTGCCAGCACTGACCCACAGGGGGCCGCTGAAGCTTTCTTT. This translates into CASTDPQGAAEAFF.

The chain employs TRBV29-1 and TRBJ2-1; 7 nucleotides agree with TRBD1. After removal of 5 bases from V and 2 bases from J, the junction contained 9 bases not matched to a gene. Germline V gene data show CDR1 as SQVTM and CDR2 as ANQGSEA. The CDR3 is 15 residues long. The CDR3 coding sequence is TGCAGCGTTCATGGTCCAGGGGGAGCCTACAATGAGCAGTTCTTC. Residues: CSVHGPGGAYNEQFF.

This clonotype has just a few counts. The CDR3 is CASSPRLAGGSDEQFF. Here the CDR3 DNA reads TGTGCCAGCAGCCCGAGACTAGCGGGTGGCTCGGATGAGCAGTTCTTC. This chain links TRBV7-9 with TRBJ2-1, with 10 bases aligning to TRBD2. This CDR3 is 16 amino acids long. Germline V gene sequence: CDR1 SEHNR, CDR2 FQNEAQ (reference sequence). V shed 5 bases and J 8 bases; nucleotides not matched to a gene: 12. The whole variable domain, remainder taken from reference TRBV7-9 and TRBJ2-1, is DTGVSQNPRHKITKRGQNVTFRCDPISEHNRLYWYRQTLGQGPEFLTYFQNEAQLEKSRLLSDRFSAERPKGSFSTLEIQRTEQGDSAMYLCASSPRLAGGSDEQFFGPGTRLTVL.

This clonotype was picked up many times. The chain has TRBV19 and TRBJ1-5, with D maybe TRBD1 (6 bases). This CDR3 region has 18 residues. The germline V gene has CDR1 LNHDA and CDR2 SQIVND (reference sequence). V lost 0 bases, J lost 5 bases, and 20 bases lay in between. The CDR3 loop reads CASSIEGGASGAYQPQHF. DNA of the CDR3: TGTGCCAGTAGTATAGAGGGGGGCGCTTCGGGAGCTTATCAGCCCCAGCATTTT.

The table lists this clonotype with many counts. CDR3 DNA: TGTGCCAGCAGTAAACCGGGACAGTTGAACACTGAAGCTTTCTTT. It is translated as CASSKPGQLNTEAFF. The genes are TRBV12-3 or TRBV12-4 and TRBJ1-1; 7 bases line up with TRBD1. Trimming cost V 5 bases and J 0 bases; bases outside gene matches: 6. CDR3 length: 15 residues.

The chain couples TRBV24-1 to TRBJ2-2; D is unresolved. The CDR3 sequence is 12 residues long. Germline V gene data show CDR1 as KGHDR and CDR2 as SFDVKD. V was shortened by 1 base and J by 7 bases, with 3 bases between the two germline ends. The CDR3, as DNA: TGTGCCACCAGTGATTTAGGCGGGGAGCTGTTTTTT. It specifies CATSDLGGELFF.

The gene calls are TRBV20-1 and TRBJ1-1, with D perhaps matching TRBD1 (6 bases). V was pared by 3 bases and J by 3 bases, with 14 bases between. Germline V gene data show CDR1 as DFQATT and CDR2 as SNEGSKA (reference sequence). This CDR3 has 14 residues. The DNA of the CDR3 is TGCAGTGCTAGCTGGACAGATTTCGACACTGAAGCTTTCTTT. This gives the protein CSASWTDFDTEAFF.

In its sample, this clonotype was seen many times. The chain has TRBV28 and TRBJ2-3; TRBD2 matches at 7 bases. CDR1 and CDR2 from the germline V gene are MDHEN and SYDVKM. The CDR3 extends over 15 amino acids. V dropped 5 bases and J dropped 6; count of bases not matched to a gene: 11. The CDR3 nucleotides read TGTGCCAGCAGTATCCCGGGGGGTCCCGTGGATACGCAGTATTTT. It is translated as CASSIPGGPVDTQYF.

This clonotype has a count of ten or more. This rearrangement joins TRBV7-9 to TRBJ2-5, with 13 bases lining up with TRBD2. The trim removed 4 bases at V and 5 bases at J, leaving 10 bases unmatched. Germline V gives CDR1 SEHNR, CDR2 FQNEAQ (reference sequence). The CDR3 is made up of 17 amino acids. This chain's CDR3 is CASSSVGLAGVSETQYF. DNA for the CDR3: TGTGCCAGCAGCTCCGTCGGACTAGCGGGGGTCTCCGAGACCCAGTACTTC.

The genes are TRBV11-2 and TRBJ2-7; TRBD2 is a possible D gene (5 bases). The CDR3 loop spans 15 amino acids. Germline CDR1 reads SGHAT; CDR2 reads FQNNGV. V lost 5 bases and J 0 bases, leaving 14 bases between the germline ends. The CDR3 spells CASSRGGSSSYEQYF. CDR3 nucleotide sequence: TGTGCCAGCAGCCGAGGAGGCAGCAGCTCCTACGAGCAGTACTTC.

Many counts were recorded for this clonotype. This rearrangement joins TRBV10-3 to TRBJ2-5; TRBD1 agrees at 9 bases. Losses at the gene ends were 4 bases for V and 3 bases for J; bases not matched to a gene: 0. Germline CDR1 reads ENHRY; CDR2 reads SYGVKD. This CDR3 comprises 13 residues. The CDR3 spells CAISGDREETQYF. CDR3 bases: TGTGCCATCAGTGGGGACAGGGAAGAGACCCAGTACTTC.

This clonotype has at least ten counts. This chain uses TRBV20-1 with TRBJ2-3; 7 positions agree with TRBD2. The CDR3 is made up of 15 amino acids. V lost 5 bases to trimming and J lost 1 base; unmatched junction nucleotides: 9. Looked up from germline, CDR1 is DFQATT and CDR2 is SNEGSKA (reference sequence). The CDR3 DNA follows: TGCAGTGCTGCCAAGACTAGCCCCCGCACAGATACGCAGTATTTT. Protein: CSAAKTSPRTDTQYF.